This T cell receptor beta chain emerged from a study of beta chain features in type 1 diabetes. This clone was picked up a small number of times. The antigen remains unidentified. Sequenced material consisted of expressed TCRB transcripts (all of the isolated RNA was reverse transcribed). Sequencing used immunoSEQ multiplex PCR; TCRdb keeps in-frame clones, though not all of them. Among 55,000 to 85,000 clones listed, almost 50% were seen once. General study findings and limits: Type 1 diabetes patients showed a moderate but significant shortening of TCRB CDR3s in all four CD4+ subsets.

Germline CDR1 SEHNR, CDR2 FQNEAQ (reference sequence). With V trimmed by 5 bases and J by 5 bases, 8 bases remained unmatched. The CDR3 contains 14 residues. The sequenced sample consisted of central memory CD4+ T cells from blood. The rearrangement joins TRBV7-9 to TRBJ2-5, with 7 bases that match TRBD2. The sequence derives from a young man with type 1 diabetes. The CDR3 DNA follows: TGTGCCAGCAGCCGTAGCGGGCCCGGGGAGACCCAGTACTTC. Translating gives CASSRSGPGETQYF.